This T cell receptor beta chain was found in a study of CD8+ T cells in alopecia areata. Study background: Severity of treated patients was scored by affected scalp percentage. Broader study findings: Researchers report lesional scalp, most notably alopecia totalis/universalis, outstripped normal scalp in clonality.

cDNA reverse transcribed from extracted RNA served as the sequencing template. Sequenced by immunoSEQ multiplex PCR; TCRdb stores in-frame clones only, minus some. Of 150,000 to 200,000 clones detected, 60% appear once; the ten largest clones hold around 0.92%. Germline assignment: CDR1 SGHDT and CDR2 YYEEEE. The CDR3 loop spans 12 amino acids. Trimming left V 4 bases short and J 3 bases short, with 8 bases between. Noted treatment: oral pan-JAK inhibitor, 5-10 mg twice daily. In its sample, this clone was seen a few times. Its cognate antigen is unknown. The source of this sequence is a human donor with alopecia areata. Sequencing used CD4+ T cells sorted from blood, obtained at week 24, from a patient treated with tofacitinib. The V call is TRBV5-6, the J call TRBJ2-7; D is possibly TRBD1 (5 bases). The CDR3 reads CASSIRVYEQYF. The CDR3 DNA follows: TGTGCCAGCAGCATCAGGGTCTACGAGCAGTACTTC.